This T cell receptor beta chain was sequenced in a study of CD8+ T cells in alopecia areata. At the level of the study: Twice a day, 5 to 10 mg of oral tofacitinib was administered to treated patients. Percentage of affected scalp area was the basis on which treated patients' severity was scored.

Documented treatment: oral pan-JAK inhibitor, 5-10 mg twice daily. The V gene's germline CDR1 is SGHTS and CDR2 YDEGEE. Trimming pared 2 bases from V and 3 bases from J, leaving 9 bases between. The length of the CDR3 is 15 residues. TCR sequencing used cDNA made by reverse transcription of extracted RNA. The data were produced by immunoSEQ multiplex PCR, yet TCRdb's version contains in-frame clones alone and is incomplete. The table has about 150,000 clones, nearly 55% seen once. V gene TRBV5-8 combines with J gene TRBJ1-6, with D unclear. This receptor was identified in a human donor with alopecia areata. Specimen: CD8+ T cells sorted from blood, collected at week 4, from a patient treated with tofacitinib. CDR3 DNA sequence: TGTGCCAGCAGCTTTCCCATAGGCTATAATTCACCCCTCCACTTT. Amino acid sequence: CASSFPIGYNSPLHF.